The 25 T cell receptor beta chains below come from one sample, sequenced in a study of cytomegalovirus exposure and HLA in healthy donors. Repertoires were generated with immunoSEQ multiplex PCR, while TCRdb's copy carries only in-frame clones and drops some. The sample holds 150,000 to 200,000 clones; roughly 81% are singletons and the top ten take around 1.2%. Sequencing used PBMCs. These receptor sequences come from a woman in her twenties or thirties in good health and CMV-seronegative.

V is TRBV5-1 and J is TRBJ2-6; 7 nucleotides agree with TRBD1. The germline V gene has CDR1 SGHRS and CDR2 YFSETQ. V was pared by 3 bases and J by 0 bases, with 6 bases of the junction left unmatched. There are 17 residues in the CDR3. CDR3 nucleotides: TGCGCCAGCAGCTCTACGGGACAGAGCTCTGGGGCCAACGTCCTGACTTTC. Its protein product is CASSSTGQSSGANVLTF.

V and J are TRBV4-2 and TRBJ1-6; the D gene is possibly TRBD1 (6 bases). CDR3 length: 16 residues. Germline values: CDR1 LGHNA, CDR2 YNFKEQ. Trimming pared 0 bases from V and 8 bases from J, leaving 14 bases between. CDR3 residues: CASSQDGGAGDSPLHF. Here the CDR3 DNA reads TGTGCCAGCAGCCAAGATGGGGGGGCGGGCGATTCACCCCTCCACTTT.

This clone was seen just once. The chain couples TRBV28 to TRBJ2-7; 7 nucleotides agree with TRBD1. CDR1 and CDR2 from the germline V gene are MDHEN and SYDVKM. The V segment lost 3 bases and the J segment 3 bases; nucleotides outside the gene matches: 5. CDR3 length equals 14 residues. DNA for the CDR3: TGTGCCAGCAGTTTCTCGGACAGGTTCTACGAGCAGTACTTC. It specifies CASSFSDRFYEQYF.

V is TRBV2 and J is TRBJ1-1, with a weak D call TRBD1 (6 bases). Germline V gene sequence: CDR1 SNHLY, CDR2 FYNNEI. V was pared by 4 bases and J by 4 bases, with 13 bases between. The CDR3 covers 14 residues. The CDR3 nucleotides are TGTGCCAGCAGTGCGGCAGGGGATCGCACTGAAGCTTTCTTT. Its protein is CASSAAGDRTEAFF. Full variable domain (rest looked up from reference TRBV2 and TRBJ1-1): EPEVTQTPSHQVTQMGQEVILRCVPISNHLYFYWYRQILGQKVEFLVSFYNNEISEKSEIFDDQFSVERPDGSNFTLKIRSTKLEDSAMYFCASSAAGDRTEAFFGQGTRLTVV.

The chain has TRBV6-1 and TRBJ2-7, with D unresolved. This CDR3 spans 12 amino acids. The V gene lost 6 bases and the J gene lost 6 bases, with 12 bases spanning the gap. CDR1 is MNHNS, CDR2 SASEGT, per germline. Here the CDR3 DNA reads TGTGCCAGCAGACCATCACTATCCGAGCAGTACTTC. Amino acid sequence: CASRPSLSEQYF.

The chain couples TRBV5-4 to TRBJ1-5; maybe TRBD1 (6 bases). Trimming stripped 4 bases from V and 2 bases from J, with 13 bases between. Germline V lookup: CDR1 SGHNT, CDR2 YYREEE (reference sequence). This CDR3 is built from 15 residues. CDR3 sequence reads: CASSIGGGGNQPQHF. Written as DNA, the CDR3 is TGTGCCAGCAGCATAGGGGGAGGGGGCAATCAGCCCCAGCATTTT.

The gene calls are TRBV6-5 and TRBJ1-1; D uncertain. With 0 bases removed from V and 0 bases from J, the gap between germline ends came to 8 bases. CDR1 is MNHEY and CDR2 is SVGAGI in the germline V gene. This CDR3 comprises 15 residues. CDR3 nucleotides: TGTGCCAGCAGTTACTCGCCAGGTTTGAACACTGAAGCTTTCTTT. Translating it yields CASSYSPGLNTEAFF.

The V call is TRBV4-2, the J call TRBJ2-2; TRBD2 matches 9 bases. J lost 5 bases, V lost 3 bases, and 10 bases had no gene match. This CDR3 region has 17 residues. The germline V gene encodes CDR1 LGHNA and CDR2 YNFKEQ. The CDR3 reads CASSHPGGGGRTGELFF. CDR3 nucleotide sequence: TGTGCCAGCAGCCATCCAGGCGGGGGGGGGCGTACCGGGGAGCTGTTTTTT.

This clone is classed as medium-sized. The CDR3 nucleotides read TGTGCCAGCAGGACAGGGGGCGGCTATGGCTACACCTTC. It specifies CASRTGGGYGYTF. This chain connects TRBV2 to TRBJ1-2, with 10 positions matching TRBD1. Germline V gives CDR1 SNHLY, CDR2 FYNNEI. The CDR3 consists of 13 residues. Trimming removed 6 bases from V and 4 bases from J; junction bases left unmatched: 2.

The chain employs TRBV6-5 and TRBJ1-1, with a tentative D call TRBD1 (5 bases). Germline CDR1 and CDR2: MNHEY and SVGAGI. The CDR3 has 14 residues. Trimming pared 7 bases from V and 1 base from J, leaving 13 bases between. CDR3 sequence (DNA): TGTGCCAGCACCCGACGGGGGGGGAACACTGAAGCTTTCTTT. Its translation: CASTRRGGNTEAFF.

The V call is TRBV2, the J call TRBJ2-2, with 7 bases identical to TRBD1. Germline V gene sequence: CDR1 SNHLY, CDR2 FYNNEI. The CDR3 has 15 amino acids. V was clipped by 6 bases and J by 2 bases; unmatched bases: 6. The CDR3 loop is CASRTGTDNTGELFF. The CDR3 nucleotides read TGTGCCAGCAGAACCGGGACAGATAACACCGGGGAGCTGTTTTTT.

The J gene is TRBJ1-3, the V gene TRBV2, with 7 bases fitting TRBD1. V was clipped by 1 base and J by 1 base; unmatched bases: 4. Germline lookup yields CDR1 SNHLY and CDR2 FYNNEI. The CDR3 length is 16 residues. For the CDR3, the DNA is TGTGCCAGCAGTGAAGGACAGGGCGAGTCTGGAAACACCATATATTTT. Translated: CASSEGQGESGNTIYF.

The V gene is TRBV30, the J gene TRBJ1-3, with D perhaps matching TRBD1 (6 bases). The CDR3 covers 14 residues. Germline V lookup: CDR1 GTSNPN, CDR2 SVGIG (reference sequence). V was cut by 5 bases and J by 0 bases, with 11 bases left in between. In nucleotides, the CDR3 is TGTGCCTGGCTCAGGGGTCGCTCTGGAAACACCATATATTTT. Encoded protein: CAWLRGRSGNTIYF. Full variable domain (rest looked up from reference TRBV30 and TRBJ1-3): SQTIHQWPATLVQPVGSPLSLECTVEGTSNPNLYWYRQAAGRGLQLLFYSVGIGQISSEVPQNLSASRPQDRQFILSSKKLLLSDSGFYLCAWLRGRSGNTIYFGEGSWLTVV.

The chain links TRBV6-1 to TRBJ2-4; D unclear. CDR1 MNHNS and CDR2 SASEGT come from the germline V gene. With 7 bases removed from V and 7 bases from J, the gap between germline ends came to 8 bases. CDR3 size: 11 residues. CDR3 bases: TGTGCCAGCAATTCCTTCAACATTCAGTACTTC. Its translation: CASNSFNIQYF.

Note on this clone: A much bigger clone sits one base away, suggesting this may be a read error. This CDR3 reads CASSGLAGSTDTQYF. DNA of the CDR3: TGTGCCAGCAGCGGACTAGCGGGTAGCACAGATACGCAGTATTTT. V usage is TRBV7-9 and J usage is TRBJ2-3, with 11 bases that match TRBD2. The length of the CDR3 is 15 residues. CDR1 is SEHNR and CDR2 is FQNEAQ in the germline V gene (reference sequence). The V and J ends lost 5 bases and 0 bases, in that order; junction bases with no gene match: 1.

The chain carries TRBV7-9 and TRBJ2-5, with a weak D call TRBD2 (5 bases). Looked up from germline, CDR1 is SEHNR and CDR2 is FQNEAQ (reference sequence). This CDR3 has 15 residues. V was clipped by 11 bases and J by 1 base, with 20 bases between them. The CDR3 sequence: CAQAVDQDSQETQYF. CDR3 nucleotide sequence: TGTGCCCAAGCCGTAGACCAGGACTCCCAAGAGACCCAGTACTTC. Variable domain in full (rest from reference TRBV7-9 and TRBJ2-5): DTGVSQNPRHKITKRGQNVTFRCDPISEHNRLYWYRQTLGQGPEFLTYFQNEAQLEKSRLLSDRFSAERPKGSFSTLEIQRTEQGDSAMYLCAQAVDQDSQETQYFGPGTRLLVL.

J is TRBJ2-3 and V is TRBV6-4, with 7 positions matching TRBD2. The V gene end was trimmed by 0 bases and the J gene end by 1 base; junction bases not matched to a gene: 7. There are 17 residues in the CDR3. Germline V lookup: CDR1 MRHNA, CDR2 SNTAGT. The CDR3 reads CASSDSPGGKGTDTQYF. The CDR3 nucleotides read TGTGCCAGCAGTGACTCTCCCGGGGGGAAGGGCACAGATACGCAGTATTTT.

The chain carries TRBV18 and TRBJ2-7, with D uncertain. Germline V gene sequence: CDR1 KGHSH, CDR2 LQKENI. The CDR3 length is 15 residues. Between the trimmed V and J ends, which lost 0 bases and 3 bases, there was a span of 12 bases. The CDR3 loop reads CASSPPSSPNYEQYF. The CDR3, as DNA: TGTGCCAGCTCACCACCTTCTAGTCCTAACTACGAGCAGTACTTC.

The chain couples TRBV7-2 to TRBJ2-1; D unclear. Germline loops: CDR1 SGHTA, CDR2 FQGNSA. This CDR3 spans 15 amino acids. V shed 5 bases and J shed 3 bases, with 14 bases lying between them. CDR3 in DNA: TGTGCCAGCAGCACCTTAGCAAGCGTCTACAATGAGCAGTTCTTC. It codes for CASSTLASVYNEQFF.

V gene TRBV28 combines with J gene TRBJ1-5; perhaps TRBD1 as D (5 bases). The V gene lost 8 bases and the J gene lost 5 bases, with 16 bases spanning the gap. Germline V gene data show CDR1 as MDHEN and CDR2 as SYDVKM. This CDR3 is 14 amino acids long. The CDR3 loop is CASGLPQGHQPQHF. For the CDR3, the DNA is TGTGCCAGCGGTCTTCCGCAGGGTCATCAGCCCCAGCATTTT. Together with reference TRBV28 and TRBJ1-5, the CDR3 gives the full variable domain: DVKVTQSSRYLVKRTGEKVFLECVQDMDHENMFWYRQDPGLGLRLIYFSYDVKMKEKGDIPEGYSVSREKKERFSLILESASTNQTSMYLCASGLPQGHQPQHFGDGTRLSIL.

This chain joins TRBV27 and TRBJ2-1; D may be TRBD2 (7 bases). This CDR3 is built from 18 residues. Germline CDR1 reads MNHEY; CDR2 reads SMNVEV (reference sequence). Trimming pared 6 bases from V and 7 bases from J, leaving 28 bases between. This CDR3 is CASRPPVRGAGRLNEQFF. The CDR3 nucleotides are TGTGCCAGCAGGCCCCCTGTCCGGGGGGCGGGGCGCTTAAATGAGCAGTTCTTC.

The chain employs TRBV7-9 and TRBJ1-2, with a possible D match to TRBD1 (6 bases). The CDR3 extends over 14 amino acids. V shed 1 base and J shed 8 bases, with 14 bases lying between them. Germline CDR1 is SEHNR and CDR2 is FQNEAQ (reference sequence). CDR3 region: CASSLDLDSGGYTF. As DNA, the CDR3 is TGTGCCAGCAGCTTAGACCTGGACAGTGGAGGCTACACCTTC.

This sequence joins TRBV2 and TRBJ1-4, with D possibly matching TRBD1 (6 bases). Germline CDR1 is SNHLY and CDR2 is FYNNEI. V was trimmed by 3 bases and J by 10 bases, leaving 15 bases between them. This CDR3 is built from 14 residues. CDR3 amino acids: CASSEKGTNRKLFF. The CDR3, as DNA: TGTGCCAGCAGTGAGAAAGGGACAAATAGAAAACTGTTTTTT.

The chain joins TRBV29-1 to TRBJ2-5, with 7 bases lining up with TRBD1. The germline V gene encodes CDR1 SQVTM and CDR2 ANQGSEA. CDR3 size: 13 residues. Trimming removed 3 bases from V and 5 bases from J; junction bases left unmatched: 6. CDR3: CSVDSNRGETQYF. DNA of the CDR3: TGCAGCGTTGATTCCAACAGGGGTGAGACCCAGTACTTC.

The chain couples TRBV6-6 to TRBJ2-7; 8 positions match TRBD2. There are 14 residues in the CDR3. Germline CDR1 and CDR2: MNHNY and SVGAGI (reference sequence). V lost 5 bases and J lost 2; bases outside the gene matches: 5. CDR3 protein: CASSRDSGTYEQYF. As DNA, the CDR3 is TGTGCCAGCAGTCGGGATAGCGGGACCTACGAGCAGTACTTC.